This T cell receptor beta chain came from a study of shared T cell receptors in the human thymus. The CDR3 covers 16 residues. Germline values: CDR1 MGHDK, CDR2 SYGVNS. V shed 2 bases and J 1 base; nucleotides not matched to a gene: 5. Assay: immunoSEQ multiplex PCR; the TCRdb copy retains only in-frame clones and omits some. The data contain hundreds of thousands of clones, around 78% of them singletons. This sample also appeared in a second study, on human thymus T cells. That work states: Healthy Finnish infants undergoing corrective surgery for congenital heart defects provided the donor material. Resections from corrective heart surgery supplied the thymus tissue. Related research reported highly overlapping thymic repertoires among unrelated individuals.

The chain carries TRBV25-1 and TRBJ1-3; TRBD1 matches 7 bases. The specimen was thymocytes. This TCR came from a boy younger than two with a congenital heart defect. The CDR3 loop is CASSERTGGSGNTIYF. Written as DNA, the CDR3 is TGTGCCAGCAGTGAAAGGACAGGAGGTTCTGGAAACACCATATATTTT.